This passage covers 28 T cell receptor beta chains from one sample sequenced in a study of brain T cells in children with intractable seizures. The time point here: blood from clinic visit 5 months post-surgery; TSC patient then seizure free. Method: immunoSEQ multiplex PCR; TCRdb's copy keeps in-frame clones and lacks some. The sample holds 340,000 or so clones, approximately 93% seen once. The specimen comprised peripheral blood, sampled roughly 5 months after surgery. These receptors originate from a boy under two years old with tuberous sclerosis and intractable seizures.

V and J are TRBV7-3 and TRBJ2-3; D is possibly TRBD1 or TRBD2 (6 bases each). Germline V gene sequence: CDR1 SGHTA, CDR2 FQGTGA. The CDR3 contains 15 residues. Trimming removed 3 bases at V and 0 bases at J, with 10 bases between. The CDR3 nucleotides read TGTGCCAGCAGCTTTGGGGGGCCTAGCACAGATACGCAGTATTTT. Translating gives CASSFGGPSTDTQYF.

The chain carries TRBV7-2 and TRBJ2-7; 13 bases are shared with TRBD2. J lost 2 bases, V lost 6 bases, and 7 bases had no gene match. The CDR3 length is 16 residues. Germline values: CDR1 SGHTA, CDR2 FQGNSA. CDR3 in amino acids: CASSKLAGGGTYEQYF. CDR3 nucleotide sequence: TGTGCCAGCAGTAAACTAGCGGGAGGGGGCACCTACGAGCAGTACTTC.

V and J are TRBV2 and TRBJ2-1; 11 bases agree with TRBD2. Germline lookup yields CDR1 SNHLY and CDR2 FYNNEI. The CDR3 loop spans 15 amino acids. V shed 4 bases and J 4 bases; nucleotides not matched to a gene: 3. The CDR3 loop is CASSVTSGIYNEQFF. As DNA, the CDR3 is TGTGCCAGCAGTGTGACTAGCGGGATTTACAATGAGCAGTTCTTC.

The chain couples TRBV20-1 to TRBJ1-2; 12 nucleotides line up with TRBD1. From germline, CDR1 is DFQATT and CDR2 SNEGSKA (reference sequence). This CDR3 is 16 amino acids long. V was pared by 3 bases and J by 6 bases, with 11 bases of the junction left unmatched. CDR3 residues: CSASDQGTGGLNGYTF. CDR3 nucleotide sequence: TGCAGTGCTAGTGATCAAGGGACAGGGGGCCTCAATGGCTACACCTTC.

The chain employs TRBV23-1 and TRBJ1-3; D gene unclear. TRBV23-1 is treated as an ORF (open reading frame) with a function not yet certain. The CDR3 runs 14 residues. Trimming pared 0 bases from V and 4 bases from J, leaving 7 bases between. The CDR3 loop reads CASSQSREGNTIYF. CDR3 bases: TGCGCCAGCAGTCAATCGAGAGAGGGAAACACCATATATTTT.

The chain recombines TRBV20-1 with TRBJ2-3; 7 positions match TRBD2. The J segment lost 0 bases and the V segment lost 3 bases, leaving 6 bases of the junction unmatched. This CDR3 comprises 15 residues. Per germline, CDR1 DFQATT and CDR2 SNEGSKA (reference sequence). CDR3 nucleotide sequence: TGCAGTGCTAGTAAGAGCGGGGCTAGCACAGATACGCAGTATTTT. This codes for CSASKSGASTDTQYF.

CDR3 bases: TGTGCCACCAGTGATTTGGCAGGGAATGAGCAGTTCTTC. It encodes CATSDLAGNEQFF. The V call is TRBV24-1, the J call TRBJ2-1; TRBD1 is a possible D gene (5 bases). Germline values: CDR1 KGHDR, CDR2 SFDVKD. Trimming cost V 0 bases and J 7 bases, with 6 bases left between them. CDR3 size: 13 residues.

The sample holds one count of this clone. This chain links TRBV11-2 with TRBJ2-2; TRBD1 aligns across 8 bases. The V and J ends lost 4 bases and 5 bases, in that order; junction bases with no gene match: 15. The CDR3 covers 18 residues. Germline values: CDR1 SGHAT, CDR2 FQNNGV. Here the CDR3 reads CASSSIWGQAIKTGELFF. CDR3 nucleotides: TGTGCCAGCAGCTCGATCTGGGGACAGGCGATCAAGACCGGGGAGCTGTTTTTT.

The sample holds a few counts of this clone. The rearrangement joins TRBV19 to TRBJ1-5; 7 bases agree with TRBD1. Germline loops: CDR1 LNHDA, CDR2 SQIVND (reference sequence). The CDR3 length is 15 residues. V shed 9 bases and J 7 bases; nucleotides not matched to a gene: 15. CDR3 sequence reads: CASRRGIGRDQPQHF. The CDR3 region has the DNA TGTGCCAGCCGCAGGGGGATAGGGAGGGACCAGCCCCAGCATTTT.

The rearrangement links TRBV12-5 to TRBJ2-7, with unresolved D. Germline V gene sequence: CDR1 LGHNT, CDR2 FRNRAP. V lost 7 bases and J 6 bases, leaving 7 bases between the germline ends. The CDR3 runs 10 residues. Written as DNA, the CDR3 is TGTGCTAGTGAGGTTGGCGAGCAGTACTTC. Its translation: CASEVGEQYF.

The genes are TRBV7-9 and TRBJ2-1; D is unresolved. The CDR3 is 11 residues long. Germline lookup yields CDR1 SEHNR and CDR2 FQNEAQ (reference sequence). V lost 5 bases and J 8 bases, leaving 7 bases between the germline ends. CDR3 sequence: CASSKWDEQFF. The CDR3 DNA sequence: TGTGCCAGCAGCAAGTGGGATGAGCAGTTCTTC.

V is TRBV11-2 and J is TRBJ2-7; 11 positions match TRBD2. The V segment lost 3 bases and the J segment 2 bases; nucleotides outside the gene matches: 3. The CDR3 totals 15 residues. CDR1 is SGHAT and CDR2 is FQNNGV in the germline V gene. The chain's CDR3 is CASSFASGGTYEQYF. The CDR3 region has the DNA TGTGCCAGCAGCTTTGCTAGCGGGGGGACCTACGAGCAGTACTTC.

The CDR3 region is CASRRDRGSNQPQHF. The CDR3 DNA sequence: TGTGCCAGCAGACGAGACAGGGGGAGCAATCAGCCCCAGCATTTT. The rearrangement uses TRBV6-5 and TRBJ1-5; 9 nucleotides line up with TRBD1. Per germline, CDR1 MNHEY and CDR2 SVGAGI. CDR3 length equals 15 residues. With V trimmed by 6 bases and J by 1 base, 4 bases remained unmatched.

This chain uses TRBV9 with TRBJ2-1; D unclear. Trimming took off 0 bases at V and 2 bases at J, with 9 bases between the two ends. Germline V CDR1 and CDR2: SGDLS, YYNGEE. The CDR3 sequence is 15 residues long. The CDR3 bases are TGTGCCAGCAGCGTAGATTCGAGAACCTACAATGAGCAGTTCTTC. Amino acid sequence: CASSVDSRTYNEQFF.

The rearrangement links TRBV6-5 to TRBJ2-1; TRBD1 aligns across 8 bases. CDR1 is MNHEY, CDR2 SVGAGI, per germline. The trim removed 7 bases at V and 4 bases at J, leaving 3 bases unmatched. The CDR3 has 13 residues. The DNA for the CDR3 is TGTGCCAGCACCGGGACAGGTTACAATGAGCAGTTCTTC. This translates into CASTGTGYNEQFF.

V is TRBV10-1 and J is TRBJ2-6, with D tentatively TRBD1 (6 bases). Germline V gene lookup returns CDR1 WNHNN and CDR2 SYGVQD (reference sequence). Trimming took 6 bases from V and 0 from J, leaving 15 bases between them. The CDR3 length is 17 residues. This CDR3 is CASSLGDTRSGANVLTF. The CDR3 nucleotides read TGCGCCAGCAGCTTGGGGGACACGCGCTCTGGGGCCAACGTCCTGACTTTC.

This chain uses TRBV10-2 with TRBJ1-2; a weak D match, TRBD1 (6 bases). The CDR3 contains 14 residues. Per germline, CDR1 WSHSY and CDR2 SAAADI. V gave up 6 bases and J gave up 6 bases, with 17 bases separating them. Here the CDR3 reads CASSAYRGLDGYTF. CDR3 nucleotides: TGCGCCAGCAGCGCTTACCGGGGGCTCGATGGCTACACCTTC.

The chain uses TRBV19 and TRBJ1-1; TRBD1 matches at 12 bases. With V trimmed by 1 base and J by 5 bases, 11 bases remained unmatched. Germline CDR1 LNHDA, CDR2 SQIVND (reference sequence). This CDR3 comprises 18 residues. In DNA, the CDR3 is TGTGCCAGTAGTATAGGGGCATGGGGACAGGGGGCAAGGACTGAAGCTTTCTTT. Its translation is CASSIGAWGQGARTEAFF.

This chain links TRBV5-1 with TRBJ1-5; possible D gene TRBD1, 5 bases. There are 14 residues in the CDR3. Germline CDR1 and CDR2: SGHRS and YFSETQ. V shed 3 bases and J shed 4 bases, with 11 bases lying between them. CDR3 in amino acids: CASSSGDRNQPQHF. The DNA of the CDR3 is TGCGCCAGCAGCTCGGGAGACAGAAATCAGCCCCAGCATTTT.

J is TRBJ2-3 and V is TRBV2, with D tentatively TRBD2 (6 bases). Germline loops: CDR1 SNHLY, CDR2 FYNNEI. The CDR3 has 14 residues. The V end lost 4 bases, the J end lost 0 bases, and 8 bases lay between the germline ends. The CDR3 DNA is TGTGCCAGCAGTGCACGGGAGAGCACAGATACGCAGTATTTT. It specifies CASSARESTDTQYF.

This chain links TRBV10-3 with TRBJ1-2; D call uncertain. The V end was cut by 6 bases, the J end by 8 bases, with 16 bases between. Germline assignment: CDR1 ENHRY and CDR2 SYGVKD. The CDR3 sequence is 13 residues long. Here the CDR3 reads CAISNGPEDGYTF. In nucleotides, the CDR3 is TGTGCCATCAGCAACGGCCCCGAGGACGGCTACACCTTC.

The chain combines TRBV5-1 with TRBJ2-7, with 12 positions matching TRBD2. The CDR3 has 15 residues. Germline V CDR1 and CDR2: SGHRS, YFSETQ. V was clipped by 5 bases and J by 0 bases; unmatched bases: 3. Written as DNA, the CDR3 is TGCGCCAGCAGATGGACTAGCGGGGTCTCCTACGAGCAGTACTTC. Protein sequence: CASRWTSGVSYEQYF.

The V and J genes are TRBV20-1 and TRBJ1-1, with TRBD1 as a possible D gene (5 bases). V was shortened by 7 bases and J by 3 bases, with 9 bases between the two germline ends. CDR1 is DFQATT and CDR2 is SNEGSKA in the germline V gene (reference sequence). CDR3 length: 11 amino acids. CDR3 sequence: CSVWGDTEAFF. The CDR3 DNA sequence: TGCAGTGTCTGGGGGGACACTGAAGCTTTCTTT.

The CDR3 loop reads CAWSGLGRGTEAFF. In DNA, the CDR3 is TGTGCCTGGAGTGGGTTAGGGAGAGGCACTGAAGCTTTCTTT. The chain recombines TRBV30 with TRBJ1-1, with D uncertain. The ends were cut back, 1 base at V and 4 bases at J, with 13 bases in the middle. Germline V gene lookup returns CDR1 GTSNPN and CDR2 SVGIG (reference sequence). This CDR3 contains 14 residues.

This chain connects TRBV7-9 to TRBJ2-3, with D unresolved. Between the trimmed V and J ends, which lost 6 bases and 4 bases, there was a span of 5 bases. The germline V gene has CDR1 SEHNR and CDR2 FQNEAQ (reference sequence). The CDR3 sequence is 11 residues long. CDR3 in DNA: TGTGCCAGCAGGCCGTCAGATACGCAGTATTTT. Its protein is CASRPSDTQYF. Full variable domain (rest looked up from reference TRBV7-9 and TRBJ2-3): DTGVSQNPRHKITKRGQNVTFRCDPISEHNRLYWYRQTLGQGPEFLTYFQNEAQLEKSRLLSDRFSAERPKGSFSTLEIQRTEQGDSAMYLCASRPSDTQYFGPGTRLTVL.

This chain joins TRBV9 and TRBJ1-1; D remains unclear. Per the germline V gene, CDR1 is SGDLS and CDR2 is YYNGEE. The CDR3 contains 17 residues. Trimming took 0 bases from V and 0 from J, leaving 15 bases between them. The chain's CDR3 is CASSVGGGSRMNTEAFF. DNA for the CDR3: TGTGCCAGCAGCGTAGGAGGTGGGTCAAGGATGAACACTGAAGCTTTCTTT.

The V call is TRBV6-5, the J call TRBJ2-1; 8 nucleotides agree with TRBD1. This CDR3 contains 14 residues. V trimming: 7 bases; J trimming: 5 bases; junction bases outside the gene matches: 7. Germline CDR1 is MNHEY and CDR2 is SVGAGI. CDR3 loop: CASTWTGIDNEQFF. The CDR3 DNA follows: TGTGCCAGCACATGGACAGGGATCGACAATGAGCAGTTCTTC.

This chain uses TRBV6-5 with TRBJ2-2, with TRBD1 as a possible D gene (8 bases). There are 15 residues in the CDR3. The V end lost 6 bases, the J end lost 4 bases, and 15 bases lay between the germline ends. Germline values: CDR1 MNHEY, CDR2 SVGAGI. The CDR3 nucleotides read TGTGCCAGCAGGGGGGGGACAGGCTTCACCGGGGAGCTGTTTTTT. Translating it yields CASRGGTGFTGELFF.